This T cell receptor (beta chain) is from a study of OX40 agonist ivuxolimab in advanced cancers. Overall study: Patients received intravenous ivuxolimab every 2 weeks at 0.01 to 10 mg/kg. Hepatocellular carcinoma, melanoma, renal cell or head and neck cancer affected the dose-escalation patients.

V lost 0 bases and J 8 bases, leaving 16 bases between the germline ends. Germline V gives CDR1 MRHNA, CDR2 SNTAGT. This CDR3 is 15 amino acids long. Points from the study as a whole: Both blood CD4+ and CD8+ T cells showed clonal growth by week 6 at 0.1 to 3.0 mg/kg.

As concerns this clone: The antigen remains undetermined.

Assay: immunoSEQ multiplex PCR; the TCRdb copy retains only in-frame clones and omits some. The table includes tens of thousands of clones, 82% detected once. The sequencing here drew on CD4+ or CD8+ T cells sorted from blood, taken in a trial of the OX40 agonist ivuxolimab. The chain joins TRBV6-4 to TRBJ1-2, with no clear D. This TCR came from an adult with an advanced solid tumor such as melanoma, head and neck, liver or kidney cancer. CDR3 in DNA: TGTGCCAGCAGTGACTCGGCTAACTCCTTGGGGGGCTACACCTTC. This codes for CASSDSANSLGGYTF.